These 11 T cell receptor beta chains originate from one sample sequenced in a study of response to subunit inactivated influenza vaccine (dated by TCRdb to 2017 to 2018). Library preparation used RT-PCR. The sequencer listed for this sample is Illumina HiSeq 2500. TCRdb trimmed the raw reads at Q25, called clones with MiXCR and kept productive beta chains. Entries that share a CDR3 protein sequence are merged under the most common genes and DNA. For this sample the table gives under 550,000 distinct CDR3 sequences, of which roughly 7.9% were detected only once. Under 15% of the sample is held by the ten biggest clonotypes. The specimen was PBMCs from blood, collected less than 30 months after vaccination. The receptor set was obtained from a man between 50 and 75 years old who received an inactivated influenza vaccine. Donor details come from another sample of the same person, matched by shared clones.

The chain links TRBV6-2 or TRBV6-3 to TRBJ2-7; the match to TRBD2 covers 8 bases. Germline assignment: CDR1 MNHEY and CDR2 SVGEGT. This CDR3 spans 14 amino acids. V lost 8 bases and J lost 1; bases outside the gene matches: 7. CDR3 nucleotides: TGTGCCAGCCGCGGACTAGCTTTTTCCTACGAGCAGTACTTC. Translating gives CASRGLAFSYEQYF.

There are a few counts of this clonotype. The chain is built from TRBV10-3 and TRBJ2-1; no reliable D call. This CDR3 is built from 11 residues. Trimming cost V 3 bases and J 12 bases, with 9 bases left between them. The V gene's germline CDR1 is ENHRY and CDR2 SYGVKD. This chain's CDR3 is CAISEPGGQFF. For the CDR3, the DNA is TGTGCCATCAGTGAACCGGGTGGGCAGTTCTTC.

V and J are TRBV9 and TRBJ2-1; D not certain. Germline assignment: CDR1 SGDLS and CDR2 YYNGEE. The CDR3 is 13 residues long. Trimming took 4 bases from V and 8 from J, leaving 13 bases between them. CDR3 bases: TGTGCCAGCAGCCCCACCTCTTTCGATGAGCAGTTCTTC. Its protein product is CASSPTSFDEQFF.

This clonotype came up a few times. V and J are TRBV7-9 and TRBJ1-1; D is undetermined. Trimming took 2 bases from V and 3 from J, leaving 10 bases between them. CDR3 size: 14 residues. Germline CDR1 and CDR2: SEHNR and FQNEAQ (reference sequence). The CDR3 nucleotides are TGTGCCAGCAGCTTACTGGGTGCGCACACTGAAGCTTTCTTT. Translation gives CASSLLGAHTEAFF.

This clonotype came up a few times. The rearrangement joins TRBV20-1 to TRBJ1-2; D is unclear. In germline, CDR1 is DFQATT, CDR2 SNEGSKA (reference sequence). The CDR3 is 13 amino acids. V lost 0 bases and J 4 bases, leaving 9 bases between the germline ends. DNA of the CDR3: TGCAGTGCTAGAGACGGCAGGATCTATGGCTACACCTTC. Amino acid sequence: CSARDGRIYGYTF.

This clonotype has just a few counts. This rearrangement joins TRBV28 to TRBJ2-2, with 9 bases that match TRBD1. J was trimmed by 4 bases and V by 8 bases; bases with no gene match: 11. This CDR3 spans 16 amino acids. Germline assignment: CDR1 MDHEN and CDR2 SYDVKM. The CDR3 spells CASYRGTGTATGELFF. The CDR3 bases are TGTGCCAGCTACCGGGGGACAGGGACGGCCACCGGGGAGCTGTTTTTT.

This clonotype appeared a few times. The chain couples TRBV7-9 to TRBJ2-2; possible D gene TRBD2, 5 bases. This CDR3 is built from 13 residues. Germline assignment: CDR1 SEHNR and CDR2 FQNEAQ (reference sequence). V was trimmed by 8 bases and J by 5 bases, leaving 12 bases between them. The CDR3 protein is CASDEGDTGELFF. The CDR3 DNA follows: TGTGCCAGCGACGAGGGCGATACCGGGGAGCTGTTTTTT.

The V gene is TRBV2, the J gene TRBJ2-7; D gene ambiguous. This CDR3 has 14 amino acids. CDR1 is SNHLY, CDR2 FYNNEI, per germline. With 6 bases removed from V and 3 bases from J, the gap between germline ends came to 15 bases. The chain's CDR3 is CASRRSGLLYEQYF. CDR3 nucleotides: TGTGCCAGCAGACGGAGTGGGCTGCTCTACGAGCAGTACTTC.

This clonotype has at least ten counts. The rearrangement uses TRBV5-1 and TRBJ1-1; D is unresolved. Germline CDR1 reads SGHRS; CDR2 reads YFSETQ. V lost 4 bases and J lost 0, with 7 bases in between. The CDR3 has 13 amino acids. CDR3 region: CASSQAMNTEAFF. The CDR3 DNA is TGCGCCAGCAGCCAAGCGATGAACACTGAAGCTTTCTTT.

This clonotype was seen more than once but under ten times. The CDR3 sequence is CASSVAGSDTQYF. For the CDR3, the DNA is TGTGCCAGCTCAGTAGCGGGATCAGATACGCAGTATTTT. This chain uses TRBV18 with TRBJ2-3; 8 bases agree with TRBD2. V gave up 5 bases and J gave up 4 bases; unmatched junction bases: 2. This CDR3 contains 13 residues. Germline V gene lookup returns CDR1 KGHSH and CDR2 LQKENI. Drawing the rest from reference TRBV18 and TRBJ2-3, the complete variable domain is NAGVMQNPRHLVRRRGQEARLRCSPMKGHSHVYWYRQLPEEGLKFMVYLQKENIIDESGMPKERFSAEFPKEGPSILRIQQVVRGDSAAYFCASSVAGSDTQYFGPGTRLTVL.

The sample holds many counts of this clonotype. The rearrangement uses TRBV11-1 and TRBJ2-7; D gene ambiguous. This CDR3 comprises 16 residues. The germline V and J ends were trimmed by 3 bases and 0 bases, with 15 bases remaining between them. The germline V gene has CDR1 SGHAT and CDR2 FQDESV (reference sequence). CDR3 protein: CASSFSNSRGSYEQYF. The CDR3 DNA follows: TGTGCCAGCAGCTTCTCCAACAGTCGCGGCTCCTACGAGCAGTACTTC.